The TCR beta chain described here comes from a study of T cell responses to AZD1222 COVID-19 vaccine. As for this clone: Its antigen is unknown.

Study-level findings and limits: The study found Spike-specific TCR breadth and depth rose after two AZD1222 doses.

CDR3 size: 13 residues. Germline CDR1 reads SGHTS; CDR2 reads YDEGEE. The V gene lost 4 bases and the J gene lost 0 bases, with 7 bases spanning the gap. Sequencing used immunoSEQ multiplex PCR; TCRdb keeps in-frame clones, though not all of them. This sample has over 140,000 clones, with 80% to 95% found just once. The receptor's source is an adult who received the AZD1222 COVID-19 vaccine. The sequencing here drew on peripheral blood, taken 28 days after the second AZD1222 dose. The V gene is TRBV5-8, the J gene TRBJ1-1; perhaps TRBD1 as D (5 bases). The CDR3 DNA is TGTGCCAGCAGCATCAGGGTGAACACTGAAGCTTTCTTT. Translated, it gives CASSIRVNTEAFF.